The 14 T cell receptor beta chains below all came from one sample that was sequenced in a study of regulatory T cells in long-lasting Graves disease. For TCR beta, libraries came from iRepertoire HTBI primers and Arm-PCR of CDR3 regions. TCRdb reprocessed the multiplex PCR reads via MiXCR and lists one record per CDR3 protein. The sample yields 300,000 or so distinct CDR3 sequences, around a fifth seen once. The time point here: persistent/refractory GD, antithyroid drugs over 5 years with positive TRAb. PBMC-extracted RNA yielded the TCR library. Here the sequenced sample was peripheral blood mononuclear cells (PBMCs), taken when the disease was refractory, from a patient treated with antithyroid drugs. The receptors come from a female donor with Graves disease.

This clonotype was counted many times. The gene calls are TRBV20-1 and TRBJ2-5; D gene unclear. The V end lost 5 bases, the J end lost 5 bases, and 15 bases lay between the germline ends. CDR1 and CDR2 from the germline V gene are DFQATT and SNEGSKA (reference sequence). CDR3 length: 13 amino acids. The CDR3 spells CSAYIDNGETQYF. CDR3 DNA sequence: TGCAGTGCTTATATCGACAACGGGGAGACCCAGTACTTC.

This clonotype was observed many times. The CDR3 nucleotides are TGCGCCAGCAGCTCATTACAGGGTCAGGATGGCTACACCTTC. This sequence encodes CASSSLQGQDGYTF. The chain recombines TRBV5-1 with TRBJ1-2; D may be TRBD1 (6 bases). The germline V and J ends were trimmed by 3 bases and 6 bases, with 15 bases remaining between them. This CDR3 is 14 amino acids long. Germline loops: CDR1 SGHRS, CDR2 YFSETQ.

Notes on this clonotype: The junction departs from the called germline gene at one end, perhaps through a read error. The CDR3 reads CASSLRSSGSIGEAQYF. CDR3 nucleotides: TGTGCCAGCAGTTTACGGTCTAGTGGGAGTATAGGAGAGGCCCAGTACTTC. The rearrangement uses TRBV27 and TRBJ2-5; D may be TRBD2 (5 bases). CDR3 length: 17 amino acids. CDR1 MNHEY and CDR2 SMNVEV come from the germline V gene (reference sequence).

In this sample, this clonotype turned up a few times. The rearrangement uses TRBV28 and TRBJ2-7; maybe TRBD2 (7 bases). Germline V gene lookup returns CDR1 MDHEN and CDR2 SYDVKM. CDR3 size: 15 residues. Trimming removed 3 bases at V and 5 bases at J, with 17 bases between. The CDR3: CASSFQGGGWDEQYF. The DNA for the CDR3 is TGTGCCAGCAGTTTCCAGGGCGGGGGCTGGGACGAGCAGTACTTC.

This rearrangement joins TRBV5-1 to TRBJ1-5; D gene ambiguous. CDR1 and CDR2 from the germline V gene are SGHRS and YFSETQ. The V gene lost 1 base and the J gene lost 4 bases, with 18 bases spanning the gap. CDR3 length: 17 amino acids. Written as DNA, the CDR3 is TGCGCCAGCAGCTTGAGTCCGGTCGACCGTATAAATCAGCCCCAGCATTTT. Its protein is CASSLSPVDRINQPQHF.

Only a few counts were recorded for this clonotype. V is TRBV10-2 and J is TRBJ1-1; 9 bases are a match to TRBD1. The V gene's germline CDR1 is WSHSY and CDR2 SAAADI. CDR3 length: 15 amino acids. V lost 3 bases and J lost 3; bases outside the gene matches: 5. CDR3 DNA sequence: TGCGCCAGCAGTGACCGGGACAGGGCGGACACTGAAGCTTTCTTT. It is translated as CASSDRDRADTEAFF.

This clonotype was observed a few times. The rearrangement joins TRBV30 to TRBJ1-5; D ambiguous. In germline, CDR1 is GTSNPN, CDR2 SVGIG (reference sequence). Between the trimmed V and J ends, which lost 2 bases and 6 bases, there was a span of 8 bases. The length of the CDR3 is 12 residues. The CDR3, as DNA: TGTGCCTGGAGTAGAGGGTTTCAGCCCCAGCATTTT. Translated: CAWSRGFQPQHF.

V and J are TRBV28 and TRBJ2-7; TRBD2 aligns across 12 bases. Trimming cost V 7 bases and J 6 bases; bases outside gene matches: 13. The CDR3 sequence is 16 residues long. Per the germline V gene, CDR1 is MDHEN and CDR2 is SYDVKM. CDR3 bases: TGTGCCAGCAATCCCTATAGACTAGCGGGAGTTCTCGAGCAGTACTTC. The encoded protein is CASNPYRLAGVLEQYF. Looking up the rest from reference TRBV28 and TRBJ2-7 gives the full variable domain: DVKVTQSSRYLVKRTGEKVFLECVQDMDHENMFWYRQDPGLGLRLIYFSYDVKMKEKGDIPEGYSVSREKKERFSLILESASTNQTSMYLCASNPYRLAGVLEQYFGPGTRLTVT.

V and J are TRBV30 and TRBJ1-1; no definite D call. With 1 base removed from V and 1 base from J, the gap between germline ends came to 4 bases. The CDR3 consists of 12 residues. Germline values: CDR1 GTSNPN, CDR2 SVGIG (reference sequence). The CDR3 coding sequence is TGTGCCTGGAGTGAAAGGAACACTGAAGCTTTCTTT. This sequence encodes CAWSERNTEAFF.

The sample holds many counts of this clonotype. This sequence joins TRBV7-9 and TRBJ1-4; D is possibly TRBD1 (5 bases). Looked up from germline, CDR1 is SEHNR and CDR2 is FQNEAQ (reference sequence). V lost 6 bases to trimming and J lost 7 bases, with 15 bases between them. CDR3 length: 14 amino acids. CDR3 amino acids: CASSTTVSPEKLFF. Written as DNA, the CDR3 is TGTGCCAGCAGTACGACAGTTTCTCCTGAAAAACTGTTTTTT.

This clonotype was counted at least ten times. The genes are TRBV11-2 and TRBJ1-6; D is unresolved. The CDR3 totals 11 residues. The V end lost 6 bases, the J end lost 9 bases, and 6 bases lay between the germline ends. CDR1 is SGHAT, CDR2 FQNNGV, per germline. The CDR3 DNA reads as TGTGCCAGCAGTTTGGGTTCACCCCTCCACTTT. It translates to CASSLGSPLHF.

This clonotype was observed many times. The chain carries TRBV27 and TRBJ2-7; TRBD1 matches at 8 bases. This CDR3 region has 14 residues. V dropped 5 bases and J dropped 6; count of bases not matched to a gene: 9. Germline V gene lookup returns CDR1 MNHEY and CDR2 SMNVEV (reference sequence). The CDR3 reads CASSPEGQGSEQYF. CDR3 sequence (DNA): TGTGCCAGCAGTCCGGAAGGACAGGGCTCCGAGCAGTACTTC.

This clonotype has only one observation. This may come from a read error, since a much larger clone is one base off. The gene calls are TRBV11-2 and TRBJ1-6, with D perhaps matching TRBD1 (5 bases). Germline loops: CDR1 SGHAT, CDR2 FQNNGV. The CDR3 has 16 residues. The CDR3, as DNA: TGTGCCAGCAGCCCGCCGGTGGCAGGGACTAATTCACCCCTCCGCTTT. Translation gives CASSPPVAGTNSPLRF.

The CDR3 nucleotides are TGTGCCAGCAGTCGGGGTAACGGTGGACCCGGGGAGCTGTTTTTT. Translating it yields CASSRGNGGPGELFF. The V call is TRBV6-1, the J call TRBJ2-2; tentative D call: TRBD2 (5 bases). Germline V gene lookup returns CDR1 MNHNS and CDR2 SASEGT. CDR3 size: 15 residues. V was clipped by 5 bases and J by 6 bases, with 16 bases between them.